Described below is a single T cell receptor (beta chain) sequence and its context. What it binds is unknown. V lost 0 bases and J lost 0, with 7 bases in between. This CDR3 is built from 16 residues. CDR1 and CDR2 from the germline V gene are SGDLS and YYNGEE. This record belongs to a study of T cell responses to AZD1222 COVID-19 vaccine. General observations from the study: Baseline serology detected seropositivity in only a handful of AZD1222 recipients. An increase in Spike-specific TCR breadth and depth was observed after two AZD1222 doses.

Produced via immunoSEQ multiplex PCR; TCRdb's table is partial and in-frame only. Altogether about 97,000 clones are present, 80% to 90% being singletons, with the ten largest covering approximately 7%. The origin of this receptor is an adult in good health. This chain connects TRBV9 to TRBJ1-6; a weak D match, TRBD1 (5 bases). Specimen: peripheral blood, collected on day 0 of AZD1222 vaccination. The CDR3 sequence: CASSVGQSSYNSPLHF. CDR3 in DNA: TGTGCCAGCAGCGTAGGACAGTCCTCCTATAATTCACCCCTCCACTTT.